Given below is one TCR beta chain in context. These data are taken from a study of blood T cell repertoires in COVID-19. About the study: T cells, B-cell-depleted T cells, or PBMCs provided the cDNA or gDNA that served as material.

Those who participated ranged in age from about 18 to 95 years and resided in 20 to 30 US areas. Clinical history as reported by participants underpinned cohort assignment. The assay was immunoSEQ multiplex PCR, and TCRdb's table has in-frame clones only and misses some. The sample has roughly 280,000 clones; over 80% are singletons. Unmatched junction bases numbered 8, after V lost 4 bases and J lost 1 base. This CDR3 is 16 amino acids long. The germline V gene has CDR1 KGHSH and CDR2 LQKENI. The TCR was taken from a woman aged 25 to 39 with acute COVID-19. The chain couples TRBV18 to TRBJ2-7; 9 bases are shared with TRBD2. The specimen was PBMCs or T cells enriched from blood (not recorded which). The CDR3 sequence is CASSLFGGRGSYEQYF. CDR3 sequence (DNA): TGTGCCAGCTCACTATTCGGCGGGAGGGGTTCCTACGAGCAGTACTTC.